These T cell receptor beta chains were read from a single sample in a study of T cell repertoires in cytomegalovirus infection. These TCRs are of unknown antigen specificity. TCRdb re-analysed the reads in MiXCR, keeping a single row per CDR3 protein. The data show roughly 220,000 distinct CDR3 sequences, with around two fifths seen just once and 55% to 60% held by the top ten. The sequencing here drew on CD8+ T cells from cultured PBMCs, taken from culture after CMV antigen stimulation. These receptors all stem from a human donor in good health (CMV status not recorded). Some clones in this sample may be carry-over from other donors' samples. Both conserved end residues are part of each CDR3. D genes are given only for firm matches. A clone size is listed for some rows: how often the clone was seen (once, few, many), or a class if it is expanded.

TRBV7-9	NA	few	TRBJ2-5	TGTGCCAGCAGTCCTACTACGGCAGGGACCCAGTACTTC	CASSPTTAGTQYF
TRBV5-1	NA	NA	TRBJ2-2	TGCGCCAGCAGCTTGGGACAGGCTATCACCGGGGAGCTGTTTTTT	CASSLGQAITGELFF
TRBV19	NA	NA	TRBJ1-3	TGTGCCAGTAGTATGAGAGAACTGATCTCTGGAAACACCATATATTTT	CASSMRELISGNTIYF
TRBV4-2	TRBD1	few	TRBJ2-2	TGTGCCAGCAGCCCCATAACGACAGGGGACAGGGAGCTGTTTTTT	CASSPITTGDRELFF
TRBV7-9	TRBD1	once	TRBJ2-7	TGTGCCAGCAGCTTAGTTGGACAGGGGTCAACTTACTCCTACGAGCAGTACTTC	CASSLVGQGSTYSYEQYF
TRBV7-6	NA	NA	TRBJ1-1	TGTGCCAGCAGCTTGGTCGAAACAGCGAACACTGAAGCTTTCTTT	CASSLVETANTEAFF
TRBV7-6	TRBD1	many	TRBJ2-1	TGTGCCAGCAGCTTAACAGGGGAGATTTCCTACAATGAGCAGTTCTTC	CASSLTGEISYNEQFF
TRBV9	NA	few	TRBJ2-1	TGTGCCAGCAGCGTAGACCTCCGGGGCTACTCCTACAATGAGCAGTTCTTC	CASSVDLRGYSYNEQFF
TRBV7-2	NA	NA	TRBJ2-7	TGTGCCAGCAGCTTATACCTCGGCTACGAGCAGTACTTC	CASSLYLGYEQYF
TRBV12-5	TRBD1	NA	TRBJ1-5	TGTGCTAGTGGTTTACGACAGGGAGGCAATCAGCCCCAGCATTTT	CASGLRQGGNQPQHF
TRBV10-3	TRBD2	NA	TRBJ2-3	TGTGCCGTGACTAGCGGTCCTGATACGCAGTATTTT	CAVTSGPDTQYF
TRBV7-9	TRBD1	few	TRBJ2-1	TGTGCCAGCAGCTTTACGGGACAGGGGGACGATGAGCAGTTCTTC	CASSFTGQGDDEQFF
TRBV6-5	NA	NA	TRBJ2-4	TGTGCCAGCAGTGGGGCCTTAGCCAAAAACATTCAGTACTTC	CASSGALAKNIQYF
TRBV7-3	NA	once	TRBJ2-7	TGTGCCAGCAGGACCCGGGACCGAGACGAGCAGTACTTC	CASRTRDRDEQYF
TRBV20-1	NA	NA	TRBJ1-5	TGCAGTGCTAGAGATAGGCGGAACAATCAGCCCCAGCATTTT	CSARDRRNNQPQHF
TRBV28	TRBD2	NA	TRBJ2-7	TGTGCCAGCAGTTTTGAGTATAGCGGGAGTTACGAGCAGTACTTC	CASSFEYSGSYEQYF
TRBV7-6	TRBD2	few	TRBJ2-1	TGTGCCAGCAGCGGGGGGAGGGCCTCCTACAATGAGCAGTTCTTC	CASSGGRASYNEQFF
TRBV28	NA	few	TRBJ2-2	TGTGCCAGCAGTTTAGCGGGCCCCCTTAGGACCGGGGAGCTGTTTTTT	CASSLAGPLRTGELFF
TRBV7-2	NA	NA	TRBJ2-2	TGTGCCAGCAGCCCTACCCTAGGACAGTCCGGGGAGCTGTTTTTT	CASSPTLGQSGELFF
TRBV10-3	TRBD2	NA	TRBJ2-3	TGTGCCATCAGTGATGCCAGCGGGGGCGCGGCAGATACGCAGTATTTT	CAISDASGGAADTQYF
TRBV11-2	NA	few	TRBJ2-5	TGTGCCAGCAGCTTACCAGGGGGGGAAGAGACCCAGTACTTC	CASSLPGGEETQYF
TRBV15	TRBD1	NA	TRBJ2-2	TGTGCCACCAGCAGAGAGGCAGGGGGTAACACCGGGGAGCTGTTTTTT	CATSREAGGNTGELFF
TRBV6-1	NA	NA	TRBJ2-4	TGTGCCAGCAGTTTTAGAGGCATTCAGTACTTC	CASSFRGIQYF
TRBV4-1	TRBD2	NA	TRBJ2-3	TGCGCCAGCAGCCAAGAAGTGGGACTAGCGGCGCACACAGATACGCAGTATTTT	CASSQEVGLAAHTDTQYF
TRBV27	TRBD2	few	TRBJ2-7	TGTGCCAGCAGTCCGGGACTAGCGGCCTCCTACGAGCAGTACTTC	CASSPGLAASYEQYF
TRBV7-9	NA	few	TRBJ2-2	TGTGCCAGCAGCTTAAGAACCTCCACCGGGGAGCTGTTTTTT	CASSLRTSTGELFF
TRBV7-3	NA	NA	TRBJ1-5	TGTGCCAGCAGCTTAGGCCAGGCTCAGCCCCAGCATTTT	CASSLGQAQPQHF
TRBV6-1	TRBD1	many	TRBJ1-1	TGTGCCAGCAATACATACAGGGGGAACACTGAAGCTTTCTTT	CASNTYRGNTEAFF
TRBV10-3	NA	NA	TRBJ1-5	TGTGCCATCAGTGAAACAGGGAGTAATCAGCCCCAGCATTTT	CAISETGSNQPQHF
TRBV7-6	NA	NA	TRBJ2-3	TGTGCCAGCAGCCCCTCGACAGAACCTAGCACAGATACGCAGTATTTT	CASSPSTEPSTDTQYF
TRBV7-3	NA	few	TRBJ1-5	TGTGCCAGCAGCTTAAACCCCAGACAGCCCCAGCATTTT	CASSLNPRQPQHF
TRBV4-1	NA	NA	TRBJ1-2	TGCGCCAGCAGCCGTTCACAGGAAGTTCGCTATGGCTACACCTTC	CASSRSQEVRYGYTF
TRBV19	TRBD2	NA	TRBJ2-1	TGTGCCAGTAGTAGCGGGACTAGTCCCAATGAGCAGTTCTTC	CASSSGTSPNEQFF
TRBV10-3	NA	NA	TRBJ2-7	TGTGCCATCACGTCAGCGGAGTCCCCCTACGAGCAGTACTTC	CAITSAESPYEQYF
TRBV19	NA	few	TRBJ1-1	TGTGCCAGTAGTATCCCGCCAGTCATGAACACTGAAGCTTTCTTT	CASSIPPVMNTEAFF
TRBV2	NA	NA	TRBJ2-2	TGTGCCAGCATGTTCCGAAGGGCCGGGGAGCTGTTTTTT	CASMFRRAGELFF